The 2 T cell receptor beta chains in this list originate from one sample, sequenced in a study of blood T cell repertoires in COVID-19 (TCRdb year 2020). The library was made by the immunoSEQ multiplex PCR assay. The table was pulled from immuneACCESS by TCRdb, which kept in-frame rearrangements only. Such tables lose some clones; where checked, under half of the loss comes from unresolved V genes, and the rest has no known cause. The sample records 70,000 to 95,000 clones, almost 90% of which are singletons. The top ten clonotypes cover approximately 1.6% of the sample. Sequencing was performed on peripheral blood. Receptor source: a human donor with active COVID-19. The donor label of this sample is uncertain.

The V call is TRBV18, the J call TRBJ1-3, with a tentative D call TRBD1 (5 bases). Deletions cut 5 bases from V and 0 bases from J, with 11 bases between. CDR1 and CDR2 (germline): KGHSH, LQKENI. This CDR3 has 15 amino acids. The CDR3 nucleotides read TGTGCCAGCTCAGACACAGGCATCTCTGGAAACACCATATATTTT. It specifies CASSDTGISGNTIYF.

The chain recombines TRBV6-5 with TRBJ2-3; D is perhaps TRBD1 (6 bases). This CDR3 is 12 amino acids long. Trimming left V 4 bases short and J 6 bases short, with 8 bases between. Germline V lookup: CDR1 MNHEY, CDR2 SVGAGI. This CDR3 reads CASSFRGDTQYF. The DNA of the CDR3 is TGTGCCAGCAGTTTCAGGGGTGATACGCAGTATTTT.